Each of the 12 T cell receptor beta chains below was sequenced from the same sample in a study of blood T cell repertoires in COVID-19. The repertoire was sequenced with immunoSEQ multiplex PCR; TCRdb's copy has only in-frame clones and lacks some. The table records some 100,000 clones, more than 90% of them present only once. The sequenced sample consisted of peripheral blood. These receptors all stem from a man between 65 and 80 years old with acute or convalescent COVID-19.

This chain joins TRBV30 and TRBJ2-7; perhaps TRBD1 as D (5 bases). This CDR3 has 13 residues. Trimming took off 2 bases at V and 4 bases at J, with 12 bases between the two ends. Germline CDR1 and CDR2: GTSNPN and SVGIG (reference sequence). CDR3 sequence reads: CAWSRQRNYEQYF. The CDR3 DNA is TGTGCCTGGAGTAGACAGAGGAATTACGAGCAGTACTTC.

Concerning this clone: The same CDR3 can be traced to other DNA sequences in this sample. J is TRBJ1-5 and V is TRBV5-5; 8 nucleotides line up with TRBD1. CDR3 length: 16 amino acids. Per the germline V gene, CDR1 is SGHKS and CDR2 is YYEKEE (reference sequence). V was clipped by 3 bases and J by 1 base; unmatched bases: 6. The CDR3 sequence is CASSSGTGQSNQPQHF. CDR3 DNA: TGTGCCAGCAGCTCTGGGACAGGCCAAAGCAATCAGCCCCAGCATTTT.

J is TRBJ1-2 and V is TRBV4-3; D not certain. Germline V gene sequence: CDR1 LGHNA, CDR2 YSLEER. The V end was cut by 0 bases, the J end by 3 bases, with 8 bases between. The CDR3 covers 14 residues. CDR3 bases: TGCGCCAGCAGCCAAGATTACGGGGACTATGGCTACACCTTC. It specifies CASSQDYGDYGYTF.

This chain connects TRBV7-9 to TRBJ1-5, with TRBD1 matching 7 bases. The CDR3 totals 16 residues. Germline V gene lookup returns CDR1 SEHNR and CDR2 FQNEAQ (reference sequence). V lost 5 bases and J lost 4; bases outside the gene matches: 11. The CDR3 is CASSDTGTAINQPQHF. DNA for the CDR3: TGTGCCAGCAGCGACACCGGGACAGCCATAAATCAGCCCCAGCATTTT.

The DNA for the CDR3 is TGTGCCAGCATCGGGAACTATGGCTACACCTTC. Translation: CASIGNYGYTF. The chain employs TRBV25-1 and TRBJ1-2; D call uncertain. This CDR3 is 11 amino acids long. CDR1 and CDR2 from the germline V gene are MGHDK and SYGVNS. The V gene lost 7 bases and the J gene lost 2 bases, with 5 bases spanning the gap.

In its sample, this clone was seen a few times. The chain links TRBV29-1 to TRBJ2-1; perhaps TRBD1 as D (6 bases). The CDR3 spans 17 residues. The ends were cut back, 7 bases at V and 0 bases at J, with 22 bases in the middle. Germline V lookup: CDR1 SQVTM, CDR2 ANQGSEA. This CDR3 reads CSANTITGIRSYNEQFF. Written as DNA, the CDR3 is TGCAGCGCCAACACAATCACAGGGATACGCTCCTACAATGAGCAGTTCTTC.

The chain joins TRBV7-9 to TRBJ1-1; 8 bases line up with TRBD1. The V and J ends lost 0 bases and 4 bases, in that order; junction bases with no gene match: 4. The CDR3 sequence is 15 residues long. Germline CDR1 SEHNR, CDR2 FQNEAQ (reference sequence). The CDR3, as DNA: TGTGCCAGCAGCTTAGCCGGACAGGGTGGCACTGAAGCTTTCTTT. Its translation: CASSLAGQGGTEAFF. The full variable domain, with the rest looked up from reference TRBV7-9 and TRBJ1-1, is DTGVSQNPRHKITKRGQNVTFRCDPISEHNRLYWYRQTLGQGPEFLTYFQNEAQLEKSRLLSDRFSAERPKGSFSTLEIQRTEQGDSAMYLCASSLAGQGGTEAFFGQGTRLTVV.

The chain joins TRBV5-1 to TRBJ2-1, with D perhaps matching TRBD1 (5 bases). Germline V gene sequence: CDR1 SGHRS, CDR2 YFSETQ. This CDR3 is 12 amino acids long. Deletions cut 4 bases from V and 7 bases from J, with 9 bases between. The CDR3 sequence: CASSRRENEQFF. The CDR3 DNA is TGCGCCAGCAGCCGCAGGGAAAATGAGCAGTTCTTC.

CDR3 loop: CASSLKGTWGGSANYGYTF. CDR3 in DNA: TGTGCCAGCAGTTTAAAGGGCACATGGGGGGGATCCGCTAACTATGGCTACACCTTC. The chain uses TRBV27 and TRBJ1-2; a weak D match, TRBD1 (5 bases). The CDR3 has 19 residues. Deletions cut 2 bases from V and 0 bases from J, with 22 bases between. Germline-derived CDR1 and CDR2 are MNHEY and SMNVEV (reference sequence).

The CDR3 nucleotides are TGTGCCAGCAGCCAGGACGGGAGCACTGAAGCTTTCTTT. As protein: CASSQDGSTEAFF. The chain recombines TRBV21-1 with TRBJ1-1. TRBV21-1 is marked as a pseudogene. This CDR3 is 13 amino acids long.

J is TRBJ2-3 and V is TRBV12-5; possibly TRBD2 for D (6 bases). The CDR3 sequence is 17 residues long. The germline gives CDR1 LGHNT, CDR2 FRNRAP. Between the trimmed V and J ends, which lost 0 bases and 0 bases, there was a span of 13 bases. This CDR3 is CASGLVRGSPSTDTQYF. The CDR3 DNA follows: TGTGCTAGTGGTTTGGTACGGGGGAGCCCAAGCACAGATACGCAGTATTTT.

The chain has TRBV27 and TRBJ1-1; D remains unclear. V lost 2 bases to trimming and J lost 7 bases, with 8 bases between them. The CDR3 runs 12 residues. CDR1 and CDR2 from the germline V gene are MNHEY and SMNVEV (reference sequence). CDR3 residues: CASSLIGGEAFF. DNA of the CDR3: TGTGCCAGCAGTTTAATTGGCGGTGAAGCTTTCTTT.